The sequence of this T cell receptor (beta chain) was determined in a study of blood T cell repertoires in COVID-19. Study-level information: The study drew acute and convalescent COVID-19 samples from the United States, Italy and Spain. From T cells, B-cell-depleted T cells, or PBMCs came the material, which was cDNA or gDNA.

This clone was observed a handful of times. The germline CDR1 and CDR2 sequences are SEHNR and FQNEAQ (reference sequence). The CDR3 sequence is 14 residues long. The V gene end was trimmed by 4 bases and the J gene end by 6 bases; junction bases not matched to a gene: 8. Under the authors' procedure: Reference gene primer amplification gave estimated nucleated cell counts. The method was immunoSEQ multiplex PCR; TCRdb's version includes in-frame clones alone and lacks a portion of them. V, J and clone size reflect that table, while D and trimming were determined from the DNA. Of roughly 180,000 clones in the sample, 70% to 85% are singletons; the top ten hold around 6.8%.

The V and J genes are TRBV7-9 and TRBJ1-1, with 7 bases aligning to TRBD1. Sequencing input: peripheral blood. The receptor was derived from a human donor in a cohort sampled during active COVID-19. The CDR3 DNA follows: TGTGCCAGCAGCTACACCTCGACAGGGTCTGAAGCTTTCTTT. Translation: CASSYTSTGSEAFF.